This TCR beta chain was recorded in a study of T cell changes during pregnancy in multiple sclerosis. This CDR3 is built from 15 residues. The germline gives CDR1 SGHVS, CDR2 FQNEAQ. Trimming cost V 9 bases and J 0 bases, with 15 bases left between them. Only in-frame clones appear in the TCRdb table, and some are missing; sequencing was by immunoSEQ multiplex PCR. This table holds 35,000 or so clones, just over 90% found once. This TCR derives from a female donor with multiple sclerosis, enrolled in a pregnancy study. The sequences come from CD4+ T cells from peripheral blood mononuclear cells, collected after pregnancy. The rearrangement uses TRBV7-8 and TRBJ2-1; perhaps TRBD1 as D (6 bases). The CDR3 nucleotides are TGTGCCAGTTGTCATAGGGGGAGCTCCTACAATGAGCAGTTCTTC. Encoded protein: CASCHRGSSYNEQFF. The complete variable domain, with remaining parts taken from reference TRBV7-8 and TRBJ2-1, reads GAGVSQSPRYKVAKRGQDVALRCDPISGHVSLFWYQQALGQGPEFLTYFQNEAQLDKSGLPSDRFFAERPEGSVSTLKIQRTQQEDSAVYLCASCHRGSSYNEQFFGPGTRLTVL.